The rows below give T cell receptor beta chains drawn from one sample of a study of blood T cell repertoires in COVID-19. TCRdb's copy holds only in-frame clones and misses some; the assay was immunoSEQ multiplex PCR. The repertoire consists of roughly 250,000 clones, with 82% occurring once and the leading ten covering roughly 4.9%. The specimen sequenced was peripheral blood. Receptors were obtained from a woman of 80 years or more with active or convalescent COVID-19. The CDR3 runs from the conserved cysteine through the conserved F or W. A D gene is named only where the DNA matches it firmly. Expanded clones get a size class; other rows say once, few or many, or leave the size out.

>TRBD1|TRBV6-4|TRBJ2-3|once
CASSPGTANTDTQYF
TGTGCCAGCAGCCCCGGGACAGCTAACACAGATACGCAGTATTTT
>TRBD1|TRBV11-2|TRBJ2-5|-
CASSLVARGWVTQYF
TGTGCCAGCAGCTTAGTTGCCAGGGGGTGGGTGACCCAGTACTTC
>-|TRBV20-1|TRBJ1-5|-
CSASRSGDGWPQHF
TGCAGTGCTAGTAGGTCAGGGGATGGGTGGCCCCAGCATTTT
>TRBD2|TRBV10-1|TRBJ2-2|-
CASLAGNTGELFF
TGCGCCAGCCTAGCGGGGAACACCGGGGAGCTGTTTTTT
>TRBD1|TRBV5-1|TRBJ2-3|-
CASTRTGKMGTDTQYF
TGCGCCAGCACCCGGACAGGGAAGATGGGAACAGATACGCAGTATTTT
>-|TRBV3-1/TRBV3-2|TRBJ1-1|-
CASSQTSLVTEAFF
TGTGCCAGCAGCCAAACCAGTTTGGTCACTGAAGCTTTCTTT
>-|TRBV5-1|TRBJ2-2|once
CASSPGQLNTGELFF
TGCGCCAGCAGCCCTGGACAGCTCAACACCGGGGAGCTGTTTTTT
>TRBD1|TRBV5-1|TRBJ2-3|-
CASSIDRADTQYF
TGCGCCAGCAGTATAGACAGGGCGGATACGCAGTATTTT
>TRBD2|TRBV3-1/TRBV3-2|TRBJ2-7|-
CASSQAGGMGEQYF
TGTGCCAGCAGCCAAGCGGGAGGTATGGGCGAGCAGTACTTC
>TRBD1|TRBV6-5|TRBJ1-2|-
CASSYAGGQTPYGYTF
TGTGCCAGCAGTTACGCGGGGGGACAGACCCCTTATGGCTACACCTTC
>-|TRBV4-2|TRBJ2-1|-
CASSQDRAGLQFF
TGTGCCAGCAGCCAAGATCGGGCGGGTCTACAGTTCTTC
>TRBD1|TRBV3-1/TRBV3-2|TRBJ2-2|-
CASSQEDRGLSGELFF
TGTGCCAGCAGCCAGGAAGACAGGGGTCTCTCCGGGGAGCTGTTTTTT
>-|TRBV12-3/TRBV12-4|TRBJ1-1|-
CASTLEAFF
TGTGCCAGCACCCTTGAAGCTTTCTTT
>-|TRBV7-2|TRBJ2-7|few
CASSLVGALDYEQYF
TGTGCCAGCAGCTTAGTTGGAGCGTTGGACTACGAGCAGTACTTC
>-|TRBV3-1/TRBV3-2|TRBJ1-5|-
CASSQDAGGGQPQHF
TGTGCCAGCAGCCAAGATGCGGGGGGGGGTCAGCCCCAGCATTTT
>-|TRBV28|TRBJ1-4|-
CASSLGRSGLRANEKLFF
TGTGCCAGCAGTTTAGGGCGCTCGGGACTTCGGGCTAATGAAAAACTGTTTTTT
>-|TRBV11-1|TRBJ2-3|-
CASSSSGHLTDTQYF
TGTGCCAGCAGCTCGAGTGGACACCTCACAGATACGCAGTATTTT
>TRBD2|TRBV7-6|TRBJ2-5|-
CASSQNGGQRGSETQYF
TGTGCCAGCAGCCAAAACGGGGGGCAGCGGGGGTCAGAGACCCAGTACTTC
>-|TRBV19|TRBJ2-7|once
CASSIKRESYEQYF
TGTGCCAGTAGTATCAAGAGGGAGAGCTACGAGCAGTACTTC
>-|TRBV15|TRBJ1-5|-
CATSRDNPGLGQPQHF
TGTGCCACCAGCAGAGATAACCCGGGGTTGGGTCAGCCCCAGCATTTT
>TRBD1|TRBV11-2|TRBJ1-2|-
CASSLAFSQGGYGYTF
TGTGCCAGCAGCTTAGCCTTCTCCCAGGGGGGTTATGGCTACACCTTC
>-|TRBV5-1|TRBJ2-5|few
CASNPSLSGQETQYF
TGCGCCAGCAACCCCTCTTTGAGCGGCCAAGAGACCCAGTACTTC
>-|TRBV9|TRBJ2-7|-
CASGRGMYEQYF
TGTGCCAGCGGCAGGGGAATGTACGAGCAGTACTTC
>-|TRBV7-9|TRBJ1-1|-
CASSLVSGYTEAFF
TGTGCCAGCAGCTTAGTGTCAGGGTACACTGAAGCTTTCTTT
>TRBD1|TRBV7-2|TRBJ1-6|-
CASSFFPRQGLDSPLHF
TGTGCCAGCAGCTTCTTCCCCCGACAGGGCTTAGATTCACCCCTCCACTTT
>TRBD2|TRBV6-5|TRBJ2-7|-
CASSYSKRGGEYEQYF
TGTGCCAGCAGTTACTCGAAGCGGGGAGGGGAATACGAGCAGTACTTC
>-|TRBV27|TRBJ1-6|-
CASSYGGGRNSPLHF
TGTGCCAGCAGTTATGGCGGGGGGCGGAATTCACCCCTCCACTTT
>TRBD1|TRBV7-9|TRBJ1-4|few
CASSPTGNSVGEKLFF
TGTGCCAGCAGCCCGACAGGGAACAGCGTGGGTGAAAAACTGTTTTTT
>TRBD2|TRBV3-1/TRBV3-2|TRBJ2-3|-
CATSHRQRGKTDTQYF
TGTGCCACCAGCCATCGTCAGCGGGGAAAGACAGATACGCAGTATTTT
>-|TRBV5-1|TRBJ2-3|-
CASSLRSASTDTQYF
TGCGCCAGCAGCTTGCGGAGTGCTAGCACAGATACGCAGTATTTT
>-|TRBV28|TRBJ1-1|-
CASRAGTSNTEAFF
TGTGCCAGCAGAGCCGGGACATCGAACACTGAAGCTTTCTTT
>-|TRBV13|TRBJ1-1|-
CASSTIPRGGRNTEAFF
TGTGCCAGCAGCACTATACCTAGGGGAGGGAGGAACACTGAAGCTTTCTTT
>-|TRBV19|TRBJ2-1|-
CASRPNGPYGRSEQFF
TGTGCCAGTAGGCCAAACGGGCCCTACGGGAGAAGTGAGCAGTTCTTC
>-|TRBV14|TRBJ1-5|-
CASSQQAGQPQHF
TGTGCCAGCAGCCAACAGGCCGGTCAGCCCCAGCATTTT